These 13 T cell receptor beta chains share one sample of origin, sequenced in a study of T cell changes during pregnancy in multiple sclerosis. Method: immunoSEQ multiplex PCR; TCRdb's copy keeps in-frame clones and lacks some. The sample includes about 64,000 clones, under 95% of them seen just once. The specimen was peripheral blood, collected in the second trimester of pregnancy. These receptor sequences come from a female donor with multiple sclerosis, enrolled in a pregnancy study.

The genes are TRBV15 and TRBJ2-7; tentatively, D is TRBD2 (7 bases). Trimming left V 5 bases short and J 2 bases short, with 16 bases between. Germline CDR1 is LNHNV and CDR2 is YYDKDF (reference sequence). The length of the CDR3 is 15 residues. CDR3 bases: TGTGCCACCAGCGCTCGGGGGGCCCCGACCTACGAGCAGTACTTC. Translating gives CATSARGAPTYEQYF. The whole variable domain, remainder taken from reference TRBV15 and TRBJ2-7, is DAMVIQNPRYQVTQFGKPVTLSCSQTLNHNVMYWYQQKSSQAPKLLFHYYDKDFNNEADTPDNFQSRRPNTSFCFLDIRSPGLGDTAMYLCATSARGAPTYEQYFGPGTRLTVT.

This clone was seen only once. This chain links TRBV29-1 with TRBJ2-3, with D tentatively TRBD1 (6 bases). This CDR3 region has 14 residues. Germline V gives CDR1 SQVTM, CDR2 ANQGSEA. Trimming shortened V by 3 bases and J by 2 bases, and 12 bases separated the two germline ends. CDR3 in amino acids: CSVEGTLNTDTQYF. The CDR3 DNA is TGCAGCGTTGAGGGGACACTCAACACAGATACGCAGTATTTT.

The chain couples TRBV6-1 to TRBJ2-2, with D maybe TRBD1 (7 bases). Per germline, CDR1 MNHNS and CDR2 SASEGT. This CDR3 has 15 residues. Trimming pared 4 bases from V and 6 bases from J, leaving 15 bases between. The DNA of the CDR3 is TGTGCCAGCAGTGCAATCCGGAGGGGGCCCGGGGAGCTGTTTTTT. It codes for CASSAIRRGPGELFF.

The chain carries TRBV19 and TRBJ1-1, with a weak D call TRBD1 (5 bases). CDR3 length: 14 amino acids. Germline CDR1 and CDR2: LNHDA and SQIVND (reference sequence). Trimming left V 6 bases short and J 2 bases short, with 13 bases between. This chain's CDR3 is CASRDTHKNTEAFF. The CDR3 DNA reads TGTGCCAGTAGGGACACCCACAAAAACACTGAAGCTTTCTTT.

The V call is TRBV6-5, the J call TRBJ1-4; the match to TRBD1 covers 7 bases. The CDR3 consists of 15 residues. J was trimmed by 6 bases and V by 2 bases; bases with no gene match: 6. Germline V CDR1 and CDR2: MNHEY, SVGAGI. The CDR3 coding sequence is TGTGCCAGCAGTTACCGCAGGGGGTGGGATGAAAAACTGTTTTTT. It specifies CASSYRRGWDEKLFF.

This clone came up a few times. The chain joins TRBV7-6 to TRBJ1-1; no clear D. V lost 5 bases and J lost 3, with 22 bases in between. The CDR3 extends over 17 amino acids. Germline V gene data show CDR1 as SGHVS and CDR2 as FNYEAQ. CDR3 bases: TGTGCCAGCAGCCCGGGGTTCTTGAGAAGGCGGGACACTGAAGCTTTCTTT. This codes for CASSPGFLRRRDTEAFF.

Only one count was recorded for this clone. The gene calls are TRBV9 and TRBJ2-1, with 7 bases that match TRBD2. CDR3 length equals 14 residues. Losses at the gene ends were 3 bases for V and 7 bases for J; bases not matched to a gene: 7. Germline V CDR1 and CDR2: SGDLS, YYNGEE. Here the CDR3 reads CASSAGGWRNEQFF. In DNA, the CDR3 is TGTGCCAGCAGCGCGGGGGGATGGAGGAATGAGCAGTTCTTC.

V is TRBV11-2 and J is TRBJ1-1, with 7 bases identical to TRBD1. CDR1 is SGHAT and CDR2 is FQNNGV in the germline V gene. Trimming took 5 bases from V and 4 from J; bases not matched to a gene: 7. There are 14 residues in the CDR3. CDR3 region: CASSVTGASTEAFF. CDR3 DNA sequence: TGTGCCAGCAGCGTTACAGGGGCGAGCACTGAAGCTTTCTTT.

For the CDR3, the DNA is TGTGCCTGGGGACAGTACTACGAGCAGTACTTC. It encodes CAWGQYYEQYF. The gene calls are TRBV30 and TRBJ2-7; possible D gene TRBD1, 6 bases. V was pared by 5 bases and J by 3 bases, with 8 bases between. CDR1 is GTSNPN and CDR2 is SVGIG in the germline V gene (reference sequence). The CDR3 length is 11 residues.

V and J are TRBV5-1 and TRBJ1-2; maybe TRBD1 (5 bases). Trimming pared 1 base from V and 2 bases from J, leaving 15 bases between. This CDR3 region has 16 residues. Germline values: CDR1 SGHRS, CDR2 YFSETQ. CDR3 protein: CASSLTFSQGNYGYTF. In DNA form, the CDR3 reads TGCGCCAGCAGCTTGACGTTTAGCCAGGGAAACTATGGCTACACCTTC.

CDR3 sequence (DNA): TGTGCCAGCAGCGGGGGCCTACTAGCGGGGACAGATACGCAGTATTTT. The encoded protein is CASSGGLLAGTDTQYF. V usage is TRBV9 and J usage is TRBJ2-3, with 10 bases matching TRBD2. The CDR3 has 16 residues. V gave up 3 bases and J gave up 3 bases; unmatched junction bases: 7. Germline values: CDR1 SGDLS, CDR2 YYNGEE.

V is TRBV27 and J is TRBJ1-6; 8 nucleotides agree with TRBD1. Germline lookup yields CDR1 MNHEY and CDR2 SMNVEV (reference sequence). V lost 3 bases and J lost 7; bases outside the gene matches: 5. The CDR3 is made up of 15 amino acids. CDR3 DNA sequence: TGTGCCAGCAGTTTCAGGGGGCGGTACAATTCACCCCTCCACTTT. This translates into CASSFRGRYNSPLHF.

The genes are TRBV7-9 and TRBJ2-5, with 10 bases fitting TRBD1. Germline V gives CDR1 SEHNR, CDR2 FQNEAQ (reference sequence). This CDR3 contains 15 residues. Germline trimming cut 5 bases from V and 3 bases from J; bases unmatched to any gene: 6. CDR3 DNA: TGTGCCAGCAGCCCGAGGGACAGGGGTGAAGAGACCCAGTACTTC. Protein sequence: CASSPRDRGEETQYF. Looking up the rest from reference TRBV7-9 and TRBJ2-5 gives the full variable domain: DTGVSQNPRHKITKRGQNVTFRCDPISEHNRLYWYRQTLGQGPEFLTYFQNEAQLEKSRLLSDRFSAERPKGSFSTLEIQRTEQGDSAMYLCASSPRDRGEETQYFGPGTRLLVL.